This T cell receptor beta chain comes out of a study of blood T cell repertoires in COVID-19. Study-level background: Samples came from the United States, Italy and Spain, spanning acute and convalescent COVID-19.

Original data processing: Reference gene primer amplification yielded estimated nucleated cell counts. Measured with immunoSEQ multiplex PCR; TCRdb has only the in-frame clones, and not every one. V and J calls and clone size are as listed in that table; D and trimming were resolved from the DNA. Among 65,000 or so clones listed, over 65% were seen once. This TCR came from a woman aged 70 to 79 with acute or convalescent COVID-19. Input material: peripheral blood.

The chain's CDR3 is CAISESSGWDTQYF. CDR3 nucleotide sequence: TGTGCCATCAGTGAGTCTAGCGGGTGGGATACGCAGTATTTT. The V and J genes are TRBV10-3 and TRBJ2-3, with 7 bases aligning to TRBD2. The CDR3 contains 14 residues. Germline V gene data show CDR1 as ENHRY and CDR2 as SYGVKD. The V and J ends lost 0 bases and 6 bases, in that order; junction bases with no gene match: 3.